This T cell receptor (beta chain) was recorded in a study of shared clonotypes between healthy human individuals. Points from the study as a whole: Relative to their counterparts shared across all four donors, non-shared clonotypes exhibited diminished generation probabilities.

The assay was immunoSEQ multiplex PCR, and TCRdb's table has in-frame clones only and misses some. Of more than 1.2 million clones detected, around 98.5% appear once; the ten largest clones hold around 0.38%. Germline V gene sequence: CDR1 LNHDA, CDR2 SQIVND (reference sequence). This CDR3 comprises 15 residues. V trimming: 4 bases; J trimming: 13 bases; junction bases outside the gene matches: 8. Worth noting for this clone: What it binds is not known.

The clonotype comes from a man aged 30 to 39 in good health. The sample comprised naive CD4+ T cells sorted from blood. Subset reported: CD45RA+ positively selected. V gene TRBV19 combines with J gene TRBJ2-1; 15 nucleotides align to TRBD2. The CDR3 here is CASSTAGTSGRPQFF. As DNA, the CDR3 is TGTGCCAGTAGTACAGCGGGGACTAGCGGGAGGCCCCAGTTCTTC.